This TCR beta chain was captured in a study of OX40 agonist ivuxolimab in advanced cancers. In the study overall: At 0.01 to 10 mg/kg, ivuxolimab was administered intravenously to patients every 2 weeks. Participants, roughly 81% male, averaged roughly 60 years of age, ranging from 23 to 79. General study findings and limits: It was also the case that some nonresponders had low normalized T-cell clonal expansion.

After removal of 7 bases from V and 0 bases from J, the junction contained 4 bases not matched to a gene. Germline V gene lookup returns CDR1 MDHEN and CDR2 SYDVKM. This CDR3 is 14 amino acids long. Produced via immunoSEQ multiplex PCR; TCRdb's table is partial and in-frame only. Of some 50,000 clones in the sample, about 83% were seen once. Autoimmune disease history or systemic immunosuppression disqualified patients. Turning to this clone: The antigen is unknown.

The sequence was obtained from an adult with an advanced solid tumor such as melanoma, head and neck, liver or kidney cancer. The chain carries TRBV28 and TRBJ2-7, with 9 bases fitting TRBD1. The sequencing here drew on CD4+ or CD8+ T cells sorted from blood, taken in a trial of the OX40 agonist ivuxolimab. The CDR3 DNA sequence: TGTGCCAGCAACCTACAGGGGGCCTCCTACGAGCAGTACTTC. Translation gives CASNLQGASYEQYF.